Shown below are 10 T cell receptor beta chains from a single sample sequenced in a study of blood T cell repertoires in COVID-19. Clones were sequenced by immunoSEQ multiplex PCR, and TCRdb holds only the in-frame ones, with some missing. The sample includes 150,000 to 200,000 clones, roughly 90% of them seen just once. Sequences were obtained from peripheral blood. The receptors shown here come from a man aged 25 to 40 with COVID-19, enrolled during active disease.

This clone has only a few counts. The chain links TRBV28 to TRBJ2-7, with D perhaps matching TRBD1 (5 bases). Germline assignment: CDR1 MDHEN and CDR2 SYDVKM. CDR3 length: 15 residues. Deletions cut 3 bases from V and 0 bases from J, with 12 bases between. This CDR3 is CASSLVQAYSYEQYF. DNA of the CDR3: TGTGCCAGCAGTTTGGTACAGGCCTACTCCTACGAGCAGTACTTC.

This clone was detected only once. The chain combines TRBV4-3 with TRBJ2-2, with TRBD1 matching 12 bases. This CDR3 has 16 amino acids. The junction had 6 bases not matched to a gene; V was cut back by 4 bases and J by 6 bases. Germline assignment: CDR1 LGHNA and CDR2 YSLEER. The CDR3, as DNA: TGCGCCAGCAGCCCCGGGACAGGGGGCTTGGCCGGGGAGCTGTTTTTT. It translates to CASSPGTGGLAGELFF.

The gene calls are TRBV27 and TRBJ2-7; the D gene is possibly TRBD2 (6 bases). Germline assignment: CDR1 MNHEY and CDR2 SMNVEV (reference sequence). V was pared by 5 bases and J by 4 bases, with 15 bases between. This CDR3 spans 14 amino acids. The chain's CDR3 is CASSRDFSSYEQYF. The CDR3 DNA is TGTGCCAGCAGTAGGGACTTCTCCTCTTACGAGCAGTACTTC.

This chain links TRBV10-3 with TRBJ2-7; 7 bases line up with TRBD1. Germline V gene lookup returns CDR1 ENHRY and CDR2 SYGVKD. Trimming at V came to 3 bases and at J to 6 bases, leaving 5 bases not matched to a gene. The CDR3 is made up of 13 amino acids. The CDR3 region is CAISEGQGVEQYF. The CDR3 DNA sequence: TGTGCCATCAGTGAAGGCCAGGGGGTCGAGCAGTACTTC.

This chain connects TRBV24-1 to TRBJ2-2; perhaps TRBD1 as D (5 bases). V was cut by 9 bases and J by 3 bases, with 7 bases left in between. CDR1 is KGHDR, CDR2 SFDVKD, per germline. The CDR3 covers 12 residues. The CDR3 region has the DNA TGTGCCACCCGCAGGGACACCGGGGAGCTGTTTTTT. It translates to CATRRDTGELFF.

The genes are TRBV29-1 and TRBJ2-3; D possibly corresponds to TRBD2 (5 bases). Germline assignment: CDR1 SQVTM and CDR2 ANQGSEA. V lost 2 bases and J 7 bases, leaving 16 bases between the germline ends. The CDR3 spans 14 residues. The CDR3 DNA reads TGCAGCGTTGAAAAGGGTTGGACTCGGTATACGCAGTATTTT. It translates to CSVEKGWTRYTQYF.

In nucleotides, the CDR3 is TGTGCCAGTAGTATCTGGGACAGGAACACTGAAGCTTTCTTT. As protein: CASSIWDRNTEAFF. The chain couples TRBV19 to TRBJ1-1; 7 bases line up with TRBD1. The CDR3 is 14 amino acids. The V gene end was trimmed by 3 bases and the J gene end by 1 base; junction bases not matched to a gene: 2. CDR1 and CDR2 from the germline V gene are LNHDA and SQIVND (reference sequence).

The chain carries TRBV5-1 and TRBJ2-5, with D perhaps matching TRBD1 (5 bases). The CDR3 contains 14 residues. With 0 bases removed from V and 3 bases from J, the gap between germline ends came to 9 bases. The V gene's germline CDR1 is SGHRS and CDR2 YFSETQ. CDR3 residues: CASSLEGREETQYF. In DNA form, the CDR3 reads TGCGCCAGCAGCTTGGAGGGCAGGGAAGAGACCCAGTACTTC.

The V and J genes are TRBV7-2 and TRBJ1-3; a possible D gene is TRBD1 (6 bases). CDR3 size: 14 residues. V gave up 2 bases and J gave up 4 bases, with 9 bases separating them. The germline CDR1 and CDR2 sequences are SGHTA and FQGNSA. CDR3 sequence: CASSLKGVGNTIYF. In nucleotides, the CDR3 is TGTGCCAGCAGCTTAAAGGGGGTCGGAAACACCATATATTTT.

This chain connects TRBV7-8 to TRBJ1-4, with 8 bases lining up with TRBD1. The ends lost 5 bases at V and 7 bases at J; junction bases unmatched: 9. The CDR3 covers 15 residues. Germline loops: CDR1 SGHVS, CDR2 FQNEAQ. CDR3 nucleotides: TGTGCCAGCAGCCCTCTGACAGGGGAGACTGAAAAACTGTTTTTT. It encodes CASSPLTGETEKLFF.